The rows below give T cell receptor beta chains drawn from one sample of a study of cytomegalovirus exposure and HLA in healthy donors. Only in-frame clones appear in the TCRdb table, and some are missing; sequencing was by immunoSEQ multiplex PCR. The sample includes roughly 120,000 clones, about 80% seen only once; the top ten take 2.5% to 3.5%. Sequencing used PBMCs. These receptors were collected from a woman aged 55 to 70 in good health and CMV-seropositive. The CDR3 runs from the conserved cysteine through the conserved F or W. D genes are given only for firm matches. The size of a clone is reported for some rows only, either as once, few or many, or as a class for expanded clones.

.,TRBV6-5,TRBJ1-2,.,CASSNDRSNYGYTF,TGTGCCAGCAGTAATGACAGATCTAACTATGGCTACACCTTC
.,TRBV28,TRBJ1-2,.,CASNPPGIGSNYGYTF,TGTGCCAGCAACCCTCCCGGGATAGGGTCCAACTATGGCTACACCTTC
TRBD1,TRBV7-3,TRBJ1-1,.,CASSTTGGGYTEAFF,TGTGCCAGCAGTACAACAGGGGGCGGGTACACTGAAGCTTTCTTT
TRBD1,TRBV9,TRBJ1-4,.,CASSVGTGLVEKLFF,TGTGCCAGCAGCGTGGGGACAGGTCTGGTCGAAAAACTGTTTTTT
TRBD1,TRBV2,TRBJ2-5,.,CASTSAGGVLETQYF,TGTGCCAGCACTTCCGCAGGGGGCGTTCTGGAGACCCAGTACTTC
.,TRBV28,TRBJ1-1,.,CASSSTVNTEAFF,TGTGCCAGCAGTTCGACAGTGAACACTGAAGCTTTCTTT
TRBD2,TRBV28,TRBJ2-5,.,CASSLMTSGSGETQYF,TGTGCCAGCAGTCTCATGACTAGCGGGAGCGGGGAGACCCAGTACTTC
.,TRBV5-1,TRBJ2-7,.,CASSLAPGEAYEQYF,TGCGCCAGCAGCTTGGCCCCGGGAGAGGCCTACGAGCAGTACTTC
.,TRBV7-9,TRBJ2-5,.,CASSLGGSETQYF,TGTGCCAGCAGCTTAGGCGGGTCTGAGACCCAGTACTTC
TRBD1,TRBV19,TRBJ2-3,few,CASRAPRDRGYDTQYF,TGTGCCAGTAGAGCCCCCCGGGACAGGGGGTACGATACGCAGTATTTT
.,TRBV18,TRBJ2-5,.,CASSPTAGETQYF,TGTGCCAGCTCACCAACGGCCGGGGAGACCCAGTACTTC
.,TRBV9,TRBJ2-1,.,CASTSKGRAPLELYNEQFF,TGTGCCAGCACCTCAAAAGGTCGAGCGCCCCTTGAGCTATACAATGAGCAGTTCTTC
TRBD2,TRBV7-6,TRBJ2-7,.,CASTQRASGSVYEQYF,TGTGCCAGCACCCAGAGGGCTAGCGGGAGCGTCTACGAGCAGTACTTC
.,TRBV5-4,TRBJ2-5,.,CASSLGDGRGGQETQYF,TGTGCCAGCAGCTTGGGGGATGGGAGGGGGGGCCAAGAGACCCAGTACTTC
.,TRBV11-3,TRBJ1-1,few,CASSSATFF,TGTGCCAGCAGCTCCGCGACTTTCTTT